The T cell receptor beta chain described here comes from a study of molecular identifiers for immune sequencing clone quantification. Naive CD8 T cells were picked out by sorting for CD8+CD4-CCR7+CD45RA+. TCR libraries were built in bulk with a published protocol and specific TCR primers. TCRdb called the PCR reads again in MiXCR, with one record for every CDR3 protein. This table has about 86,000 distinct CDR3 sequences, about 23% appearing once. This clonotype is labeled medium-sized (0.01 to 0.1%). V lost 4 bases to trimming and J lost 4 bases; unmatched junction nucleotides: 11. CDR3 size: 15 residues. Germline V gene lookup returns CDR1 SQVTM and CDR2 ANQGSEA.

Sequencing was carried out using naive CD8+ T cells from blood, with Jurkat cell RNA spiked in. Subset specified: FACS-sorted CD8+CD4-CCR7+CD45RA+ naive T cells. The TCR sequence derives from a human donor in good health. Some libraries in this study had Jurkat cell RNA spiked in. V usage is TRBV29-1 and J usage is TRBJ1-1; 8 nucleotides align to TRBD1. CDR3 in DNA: TGCAGCGTTGGGGGAGGGGACAGGACTGTCACTGAAGCTTTCTTT. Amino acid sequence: CSVGGGDRTVTEAFF.